What follows are 21 T cell receptor beta chains derived from one specimen sequenced in a study of cytomegalovirus exposure and HLA in healthy donors. The PCR contained 60 Vbeta and 13 Jbeta primers. Repertoires were generated with immunoSEQ multiplex PCR, while TCRdb's copy carries only in-frame clones and drops some. The sample holds over 200,000 clones; approximately 82% are singletons and the top ten take more than 0.5%. Sample: PBMCs. The receptors originated from a woman in her forties in good health and CMV-seronegative.

This chain joins TRBV29-1 and TRBJ2-7; 7 bases agree with TRBD1. Germline CDR1 and CDR2: SQVTM and ANQGSEA. J was trimmed by 4 bases and V by 6 bases; bases with no gene match: 6. The CDR3 consists of 12 residues. CDR3 protein: CSVTTGMYEQYF. For the CDR3, the DNA is TGCAGCGTCACGACAGGGATGTACGAGCAGTACTTC.

The CDR3 coding sequence is TGTGCCAGCAGCTTGGGCCGGAGCACAGATACGCAGTATTTT. Translated, it gives CASSLGRSTDTQYF. This chain connects TRBV7-2 to TRBJ2-3; no firm D call. Per germline, CDR1 SGHTA and CDR2 FQGNSA. The CDR3 runs 14 residues. V was pared by 3 bases and J by 0 bases, with 7 bases between. The entire variable domain, with the rest obtained from reference TRBV7-2 and TRBJ2-3, is as follows: GAGVSQSPSNKVTEKGKDVELRCDPISGHTALYWYRQSLGQGLEFLIYFQGNSAPDKSGLPSDRFSAERTGGSVSTLTIQRTQQEDSAVYLCASSLGRSTDTQYFGPGTRLTVL.

The chain recombines TRBV7-6 with TRBJ1-5; D is possibly TRBD1 (6 bases). The CDR3 covers 16 residues. V was shortened by 4 bases and J by 0 bases, with 13 bases between the two germline ends. The V gene's germline CDR1 is SGHVS and CDR2 FNYEAQ. CDR3: CASSSGTLNSNQPQHF. In DNA form, the CDR3 reads TGTGCCAGCAGCTCAGGGACACTCAATAGCAATCAGCCCCAGCATTTT.

The CDR3 sequence: CAWGTGGGLSYEQYF. In DNA, the CDR3 is TGTGCCTGGGGGACAGGGGGAGGACTCTCCTACGAGCAGTACTTC. The rearrangement uses TRBV30 and TRBJ2-7, with 11 bases matching TRBD1. The CDR3 loop spans 15 amino acids. V was pared by 5 bases and J by 0 bases, with 6 bases of the junction left unmatched. In germline, CDR1 is GTSNPN, CDR2 SVGIG (reference sequence). Full variable domain (rest looked up from reference TRBV30 and TRBJ2-7): SQTIHQWPATLVQPVGSPLSLECTVEGTSNPNLYWYRQAAGRGLQLLFYSVGIGQISSEVPQNLSASRPQDRQFILSSKKLLLSDSGFYLCAWGTGGGLSYEQYFGPGTRLTVT.

The V call is TRBV7-2, the J call TRBJ2-4; D perhaps matches TRBD2 (7 bases). Germline V CDR1 and CDR2: SGHTA, FQGNSA. Trimming left V 1 base short and J 7 bases short, with 8 bases between. The CDR3 is made up of 13 amino acids. CDR3 sequence (DNA): TGTGCCAGCAGCTTAGAGGGGGGGAACATTCAGTACTTC. Amino acid sequence: CASSLEGGNIQYF.

Comments on this clone: At one of its ends the junction is not consistent with the germline gene, which may arise from a read error. J is TRBJ2-2 and V is TRBV7-7; D possibly corresponds to TRBD2 (6 bases). The CDR3 spans 17 residues. The germline gives CDR1 SSHAT, CDR2 FNYEAQ (reference sequence). CDR3 coding DNA: TGTGCTAGCAGCTTAGGAGTAGCGGCTCCGAACACCGGGGAGCTGTTTTTT. Translating gives CASSLGVAAPNTGELFF.

This clone occurred once. The chain has TRBV5-4 and TRBJ2-3; weak D call: TRBD1 (5 bases). Germline V lookup: CDR1 SGHNT, CDR2 YYREEE (reference sequence). The CDR3 spans 15 residues. V lost 3 bases and J lost 4, with 15 bases in between. CDR3 nucleotide sequence: TGTGCCAGCAGCTCTCCAGGGCAATACCCAGATACGCAGTATTTT. This encodes CASSSPGQYPDTQYF.

The V gene is TRBV28, the J gene TRBJ1-5; 7 bases are a match to TRBD1. Germline CDR1 MDHEN, CDR2 SYDVKM. Trimming took 4 bases from V and 5 from J; bases not matched to a gene: 5. This CDR3 spans 14 amino acids. CDR3 DNA sequence: TGTGCCAGCAGTTCTAGACAGGGCTATCAGCCCCAGCATTTT. Protein product: CASSSRQGYQPQHF.

The V call is TRBV6-5, the J call TRBJ1-4; 9 bases match TRBD1. The CDR3 runs to 15 residues. The germline gives CDR1 MNHEY, CDR2 SVGAGI. With V trimmed by 0 bases and J by 5 bases, 1 base remained unmatched. CDR3 DNA: TGTGCCAGCAGTTACTCGGGGACAGGGAATGAAAAACTGTTTTTT. Protein product: CASSYSGTGNEKLFF.

This clone was counted a few times. This chain joins TRBV30 and TRBJ1-2; a weak D match, TRBD1 (6 bases). Trimming stripped 4 bases from V and 4 bases from J, with 10 bases between. CDR3 length: 12 amino acids. The germline gives CDR1 GTSNPN, CDR2 SVGIG (reference sequence). Here the CDR3 reads CAWTGEGYGYTF. The CDR3 DNA is TGTGCCTGGACAGGGGAAGGCTATGGCTACACCTTC.

The rearrangement joins TRBV14 to TRBJ2-5, with 11 bases that match TRBD2. This CDR3 contains 17 residues. The V and J ends lost 5 bases and 11 bases, in that order; junction bases with no gene match: 19. The germline gives CDR1 SGHDN, CDR2 FVKESK. This CDR3 is CASSSDLRLAGLREQYF. CDR3 nucleotide sequence: TGTGCCAGCAGCTCCGATTTACGACTAGCGGGGTTACGGGAGCAGTACTTC.

The chain has TRBV28 and TRBJ2-1; no clear D. The CDR3 extends over 11 amino acids. CDR1 is MDHEN and CDR2 is SYDVKM in the germline V gene. V was pared by 11 bases and J by 0 bases, with 5 bases between. DNA for the CDR3: TGTGCCTGGAGCTCCTACAATGAGCAGTTCTTC. Translating gives CAWSSYNEQFF. The variable domain in full, completed from reference TRBV28 and TRBJ2-1, reads DVKVTQSSRYLVKRTGEKVFLECVQDMDHENMFWYRQDPGLGLRLIYFSYDVKMKEKGDIPEGYSVSREKKERFSLILESASTNQTSMYLCAWSSYNEQFFGPGTRLTVL.

The chain uses TRBV4-2 and TRBJ2-5; D unclear. The last part of the DNA fits TRBJ2-7 better; the J call may be wrong. Germline CDR1 is LGHNA and CDR2 is YNFKEQ. This CDR3 has 15 residues. Here the CDR3 DNA reads TGTGCCAGCAGCCAAGTATCCGGGTTCGTGCGCGAGCAGTACTTC. It encodes CASSQVSGFVREQYF.

The chain joins TRBV18 to TRBJ2-2; no firm D call. CDR1 KGHSH and CDR2 LQKENI come from the germline V gene. This CDR3 region has 19 residues. Trimming took 0 bases from V and 2 from J, leaving 19 bases between them. The CDR3: CASSPPSVISPLNTGELFF. CDR3 DNA: TGTGCCAGCTCACCACCGTCAGTCATTTCCCCGCTCAACACCGGGGAGCTGTTTTTT.

V gene TRBV10-3 combines with J gene TRBJ1-1; D is undetermined. V was cut by 4 bases and J by 3 bases, with 9 bases left in between. CDR1 and CDR2 (germline): ENHRY, SYGVKD. The CDR3 has 13 residues. The CDR3 coding sequence is TGTGCCATCAGTGGATGGGCCCACACTGAAGCTTTCTTT. Translated: CAISGWAHTEAFF.

CDR3 in amino acids: CASSPGTSTNEQFF. The CDR3, as DNA: TGCGCCAGCAGCCCCGGGACTAGCACTAATGAGCAGTTCTTC. The gene calls are TRBV5-1 and TRBJ2-1; 9 bases fit TRBD2. J lost 7 bases, V lost 4 bases, and 6 bases had no gene match. Germline loops: CDR1 SGHRS, CDR2 YFSETQ. This CDR3 has 14 residues.

The chain recombines TRBV6-5 with TRBJ1-5; tentatively, D is TRBD1 (6 bases). Germline loops: CDR1 MNHEY, CDR2 SVGAGI. This CDR3 is built from 13 residues. Deletions cut 8 bases from V and 2 bases from J, with 10 bases between. This chain's CDR3 is CASADSRNQPQHF. CDR3 coding DNA: TGTGCCAGCGCGGACAGTCGCAATCAGCCCCAGCATTTT.

In its sample, this clone was seen once. The chain joins TRBV7-9 to TRBJ1-2; 7 nucleotides align to TRBD1. The ends lost 4 bases at V and 5 bases at J; junction bases unmatched: 10. The CDR3 is 15 residues long. From germline, CDR1 is SEHNR and CDR2 FQNEAQ (reference sequence). DNA for the CDR3: TGTGCCAGCAGCTCGCTGACAGGGATTGATTATGGCTACACCTTC. This sequence encodes CASSSLTGIDYGYTF.

CDR3 residues: CARRPDRNNTDTQYF. Here the CDR3 DNA reads TGTGCCAGAAGGCCTGACAGGAACAACACAGATACGCAGTATTTT. V is TRBV5-3 and J is TRBJ2-3, with D perhaps TRBD1 (6 bases). TRBV5-3 is designated an ORF whose function remains uncertain. The CDR3 loop spans 15 amino acids. The ends were cut back, 5 bases at V and 2 bases at J, with 15 bases in the middle.

CDR3 sequence: CASSETGAPPNTIYF. In DNA, the CDR3 is TGTGCCAGCAGTGAGACAGGCGCACCTCCAAACACCATATATTTT. The chain combines TRBV25-1 with TRBJ1-3; TRBD1 is a possible D gene (6 bases). Germline CDR1 reads MGHDK; CDR2 reads SYGVNS. This CDR3 contains 15 residues. Trimming took 3 bases from V and 6 from J, leaving 15 bases between them.

The chain is built from TRBV11-3 and TRBJ2-2; possible D gene TRBD2, 6 bases. This CDR3 contains 16 residues. With 5 bases removed from V and 0 bases from J, the gap between germline ends came to 13 bases. Germline-derived CDR1 and CDR2 are SGHNT and YENEEA. This CDR3 reads CASSRGFQTNTGELFF. Here the CDR3 DNA reads TGTGCCAGCAGCCGGGGGTTTCAGACGAACACCGGGGAGCTGTTTTTT.